One T cell receptor (beta chain) is described in this entry. The antigen remains undetermined. CDR3 length: 18 amino acids. Germline V gene lookup returns CDR1 SEHNR and CDR2 FQNEAQ (reference sequence). V shed 5 bases, J shed 3 bases, and the junction held 11 bases outside the gene matches. These data originate in a study of molecular identifiers for immune sequencing clone quantification. Study findings and constraints: Spiked Jurkat TCR RNA equal to one cell could reportedly be picked out among 940,000 or so naive cells.

One entry per CDR3 protein results from TCRdb running MiXCR on the PCR reads. The repertoire consists of hundreds of thousands of distinct CDR3 sequences, with roughly 23% occurring once and the leading ten covering 0.78%. The material sequenced was naive CD8+ T cells from blood, with Jurkat cell RNA spiked in. Subset reported: FACS-sorted CD8+CD4-CCR7+CD45RA+ naive T cells. The receptor was derived from a human donor in good health. Some libraries in this study had Jurkat cell RNA spiked in. The chain combines TRBV7-9 with TRBJ2-2; TRBD1 aligns across 11 bases. CDR3: CASSTQDRGREYTGELFF. In nucleotides, the CDR3 is TGTGCCAGCAGCACTCAGGACAGGGGGCGGGAATACACCGGGGAGCTGTTTTTT.